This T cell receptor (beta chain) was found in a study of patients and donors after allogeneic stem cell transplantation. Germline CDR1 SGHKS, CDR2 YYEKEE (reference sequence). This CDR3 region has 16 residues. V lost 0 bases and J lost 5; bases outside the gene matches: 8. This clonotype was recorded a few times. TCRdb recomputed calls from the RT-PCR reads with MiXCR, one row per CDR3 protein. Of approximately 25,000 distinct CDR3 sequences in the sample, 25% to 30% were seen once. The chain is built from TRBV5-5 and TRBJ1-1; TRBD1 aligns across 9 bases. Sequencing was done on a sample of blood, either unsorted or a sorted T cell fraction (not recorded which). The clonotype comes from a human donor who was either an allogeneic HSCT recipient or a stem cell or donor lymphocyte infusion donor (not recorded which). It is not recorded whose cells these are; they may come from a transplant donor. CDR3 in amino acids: CASSLAGTGFHTEAFF. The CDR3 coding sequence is TGTGCCAGCAGCTTGGCCGGGACAGGGTTTCATACTGAAGCTTTCTTT.